Each of the 15 T cell receptor beta chains below was sequenced from the same sample in a study of blood T cell repertoires in COVID-19. Measured with immunoSEQ multiplex PCR; TCRdb has only the in-frame clones, and not every one. The sample yields fewer than 350,000 clones, around 81% seen once. The sequencing input was peripheral blood. These receptors all come from an older woman with active or convalescent COVID-19.

About this clone itself: Other nucleotide sequences from this sample produce the same CDR3. V gene TRBV5-4 combines with J gene TRBJ2-3, with D possibly matching TRBD2 (6 bases). V was trimmed by 3 bases and J by 0 bases, leaving 11 bases between them. Germline V lookup: CDR1 SGHNT, CDR2 YYREEE (reference sequence). The CDR3 length is 15 residues. The CDR3 spells CASSSGTPSTDTQYF. CDR3 in DNA: TGTGCCAGCAGCTCCGGGACTCCTAGCACAGATACGCAGTATTTT.

The genes are TRBV28 and TRBJ1-1; D might be TRBD1 (5 bases). This CDR3 is built from 16 residues. V dropped 3 bases and J dropped 4 bases, with 18 bases sitting between them. Germline CDR1 reads MDHEN; CDR2 reads SYDVKM. Here the CDR3 reads CASSFGGGRRVTEAFF. The CDR3 coding sequence is TGTGCCAGCAGTTTTGGGGGGGGACGTAGGGTCACTGAAGCTTTCTTT.

The chain recombines TRBV4-1 with TRBJ1-3; D is ambiguous. The germline V and J ends were trimmed by 0 bases and 9 bases, with 12 bases remaining between them. Germline CDR1 reads MGHRA; CDR2 reads YSYEKL. This CDR3 has 14 amino acids. Here the CDR3 reads CASSQDGLGVTIYF. DNA for the CDR3: TGCGCCAGCAGCCAAGACGGGCTCGGGGTCACCATATATTTT.

This clone appeared a few times. The chain recombines TRBV30 with TRBJ1-2; TRBD1 matches at 8 bases. The ends lost 2 bases at V and 7 bases at J; junction bases unmatched: 9. The germline CDR1 and CDR2 sequences are GTSNPN and SVGIG (reference sequence). This CDR3 region has 14 residues. The CDR3 spells CAWSRVDRDGGYTF. The CDR3, as DNA: TGTGCCTGGAGTCGGGTGGACAGGGATGGTGGCTACACCTTC.

J is TRBJ1-2 and V is TRBV19, with 7 positions matching TRBD1. CDR3 size: 13 residues. V dropped 5 bases and J dropped 1; count of bases not matched to a gene: 1. Germline V CDR1 and CDR2: LNHDA, SQIVND (reference sequence). DNA for the CDR3: TGTGCCAGTAGTCGACAGGGTAACTATGGCTACACCTTC. Translation gives CASSRQGNYGYTF. Together with reference TRBV19 and TRBJ1-2, the CDR3 gives the full variable domain: DGGITQSPKYLFRKEGQNVTLSCEQNLNHDAMYWYRQDPGQGLRLIYYSQIVNDFQKGDIAEGYSVSREKKESFPLTVTSAQKNPTAFYLCASSRQGNYGYTFGSGTRLTVV.

This chain joins TRBV9 and TRBJ2-7; 8 nucleotides agree with TRBD2. From germline, CDR1 is SGDLS and CDR2 YYNGEE. The ends lost 4 bases at V and 4 bases at J; junction bases unmatched: 10. The CDR3 length is 15 residues. The CDR3 is CASSPAVGGVYEQYF. CDR3 sequence (DNA): TGTGCCAGCAGCCCGGCCGTCGGGGGGGTATACGAGCAGTACTTC.

CDR3 loop: CASIGGSTDTQYF. DNA for the CDR3: TGTGCCAGCATAGGGGGCAGCACAGATACGCAGTATTTT. This rearrangement joins TRBV2 to TRBJ2-3; TRBD1 agrees at 7 bases. Germline CDR1 SNHLY, CDR2 FYNNEI. V lost 7 bases, J lost 0 bases, and 1 base stayed unmatched. This CDR3 contains 13 residues. The full variable domain, in which reference TRBV2 and TRBJ2-3 provide the parts outside the CDR3, is EPEVTQTPSHQVTQMGQEVILRCVPISNHLYFYWYRQILGQKVEFLVSFYNNEISEKSEIFDDQFSVERPDGSNFTLKIRSTKLEDSAMYFCASIGGSTDTQYFGPGTRLTVL.

This CDR3 reads CAISGTWGGTEAFF. CDR3 DNA: TGTGCCATCAGTGGCACTTGGGGGGGGACTGAAGCTTTCTTT. This chain links TRBV10-3 with TRBJ1-1, with a possible D match to TRBD1 (5 bases). The V end was cut by 4 bases, the J end by 5 bases, with 14 bases between. Per the germline V gene, CDR1 is ENHRY and CDR2 is SYGVKD. The CDR3 covers 14 residues.

The chain is built from TRBV30 and TRBJ2-3; D is unclear. Per the germline V gene, CDR1 is GTSNPN and CDR2 is SVGIG (reference sequence). The V and J ends lost 1 base and 0 bases respectively, with 11 bases between them. The CDR3 extends over 15 amino acids. The DNA of the CDR3 is TGTGCCTGGAGTGCCAGTGTATCTAGCACAGATACGCAGTATTTT. Translated, it gives CAWSASVSSTDTQYF. Full variable domain (rest looked up from reference TRBV30 and TRBJ2-3): SQTIHQWPATLVQPVGSPLSLECTVEGTSNPNLYWYRQAAGRGLQLLFYSVGIGQISSEVPQNLSASRPQDRQFILSSKKLLLSDSGFYLCAWSASVSSTDTQYFGPGTRLTVL.

The V gene is TRBV2, the J gene TRBJ1-1; TRBD1 agrees at 10 bases. Germline loops: CDR1 SNHLY, CDR2 FYNNEI. Losses at the gene ends were 8 bases for V and 6 bases for J; bases not matched to a gene: 9. The length of the CDR3 is 14 residues. The CDR3 here is CASCLGQGRAEAFF. CDR3 bases: TGTGCCAGCTGCCTGGGACAGGGGAGGGCTGAAGCTTTCTTT. Supplemented by reference TRBV2 and TRBJ1-1, the full variable domain reads EPEVTQTPSHQVTQMGQEVILRCVPISNHLYFYWYRQILGQKVEFLVSFYNNEISEKSEIFDDQFSVERPDGSNFTLKIRSTKLEDSAMYFCASCLGQGRAEAFFGQGTRLTVV.

This chain links TRBV5-8 with TRBJ2-1; 7 bases are a match to TRBD2. V lost 5 bases and J lost 10; bases outside the gene matches: 12. Germline V CDR1 and CDR2: SGHTS, YDEGEE. There are 14 residues in the CDR3. The chain's CDR3 is CASRWTRTTGEQFF. CDR3 in DNA: TGTGCCAGCAGGTGGACTAGGACAACGGGAGAGCAGTTCTTC.

This clone occurred a few times. This rearrangement joins TRBV2 to TRBJ1-6; TRBD1 aligns across 10 bases. V trimming: 6 bases; J trimming: 8 bases; junction bases outside the gene matches: 4. The CDR3 sequence is 14 residues long. CDR1 is SNHLY and CDR2 is FYNNEI in the germline V gene. The CDR3: CASRPGQGYSPLHF. DNA of the CDR3: TGTGCCAGCAGGCCGGGACAGGGGTATTCACCCCTCCACTTT.

This clone was picked up one time. The V gene is TRBV9, the J gene TRBJ1-1, with unresolved D. The CDR3 has 13 residues. Germline CDR1 reads SGDLS; CDR2 reads YYNGEE. Trimming removed 4 bases at V and 3 bases at J, with 10 bases between. CDR3 coding DNA: TGTGCCAGCAGCTATGCAAGCGACACTGAAGCTTTCTTT. It codes for CASSYASDTEAFF.

The J gene is TRBJ1-5, the V gene TRBV7-8; 10 bases match TRBD1. The CDR3 is 17 residues long. Germline CDR1 and CDR2: SGHVS and FQNEAQ. J was trimmed by 4 bases and V by 4 bases; bases with no gene match: 10. CDR3 region: CASSSRDRGRGNQPQHF. DNA of the CDR3: TGTGCCAGCAGCTCCCGGGACAGGGGCCGAGGTAATCAGCCCCAGCATTTT.

This chain uses TRBV30 with TRBJ1-1; perhaps TRBD1 as D (5 bases). This CDR3 is 14 amino acids long. V was pared by 4 bases and J by 2 bases, with 14 bases between. Germline assignment: CDR1 GTSNPN and CDR2 SVGIG (reference sequence). CDR3 sequence reads: CAWTLGVRNTEAFF. In DNA, the CDR3 is TGTGCCTGGACCCTAGGGGTAAGAAACACTGAAGCTTTCTTT.